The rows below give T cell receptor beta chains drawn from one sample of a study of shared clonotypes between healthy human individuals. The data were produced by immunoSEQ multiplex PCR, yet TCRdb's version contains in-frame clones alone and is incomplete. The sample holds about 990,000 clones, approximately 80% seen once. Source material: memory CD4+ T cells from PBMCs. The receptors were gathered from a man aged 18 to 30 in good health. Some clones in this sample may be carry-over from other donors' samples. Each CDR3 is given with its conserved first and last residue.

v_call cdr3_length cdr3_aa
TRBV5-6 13 CASSFWSRDEQYF
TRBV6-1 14 CASSLRSRENTIYF
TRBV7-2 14 CASLRNSGANVLTF
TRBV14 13 CASSQGSDYGYTF
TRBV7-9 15 CASSPNRGSNQPQHF
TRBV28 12 CASSLRDTEAFF
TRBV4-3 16 CASSQDPTSGRHEQYF
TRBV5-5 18 CASSLSLAGLAGTNEQFF
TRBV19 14 CASSGRDGTYEQYF
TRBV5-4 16 CASSSTSGSGTDTQYF
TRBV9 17 CASSGGRLGGDTGELFF
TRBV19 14 CASSPILGEGTQYF
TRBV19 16 CASSISYGTGGFGYTF
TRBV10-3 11 CAIFAGGEQFF
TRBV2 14 CASSDTGGRAEQYF
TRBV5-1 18 CASSLARLAGVSTDTQYF
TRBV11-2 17 CASSPAPGQGTYEKLFF
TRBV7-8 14 CASSSKQGDQPQHF
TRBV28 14 CASSPPRGTYGYTF
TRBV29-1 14 CSVHRGGAGTEAFF
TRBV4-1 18 CASSPRDRGLGSNQPQHF
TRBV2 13 CASSPQGFDGYTF
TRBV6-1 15 CASSDGRDRWGEQYF
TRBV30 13 CAWSRGARTEAFF
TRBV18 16 CASSPQGTGALYGYTF
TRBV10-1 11 CASIQEDEQYF
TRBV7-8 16 CASTLFLAGSYNEQFF